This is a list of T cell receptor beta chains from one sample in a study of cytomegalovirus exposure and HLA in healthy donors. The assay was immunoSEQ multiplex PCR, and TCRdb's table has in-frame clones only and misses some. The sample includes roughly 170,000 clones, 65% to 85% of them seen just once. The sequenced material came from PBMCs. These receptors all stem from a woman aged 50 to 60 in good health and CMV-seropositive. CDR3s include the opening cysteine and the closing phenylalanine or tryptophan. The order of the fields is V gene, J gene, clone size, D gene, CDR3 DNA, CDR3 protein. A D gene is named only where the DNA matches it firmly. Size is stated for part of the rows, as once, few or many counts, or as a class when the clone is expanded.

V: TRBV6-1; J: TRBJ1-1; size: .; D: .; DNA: TGTGCCAGCAGTGAAGGAGGTTTTGTAGGTGAAGCTTTCTTT; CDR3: CASSEGGFVGEAFF
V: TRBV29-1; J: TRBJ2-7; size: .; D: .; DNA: TGCAGCGCCATGAAGCACTTTTACTACGAGCAGTACTTC; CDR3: CSAMKHFYYEQYF
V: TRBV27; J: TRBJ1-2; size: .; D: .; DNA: TGTGCCAGCAGGGAAACTGGGAGAAACTATGGCTACACCTTC; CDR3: CASRETGRNYGYTF
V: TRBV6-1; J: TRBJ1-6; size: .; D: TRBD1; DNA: TGTGCCAGCAGTGAGTTAGGGGGCGCCCTGGCCGGGTCACCCCTCCACTTT; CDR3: CASSELGGALAGSPLHF
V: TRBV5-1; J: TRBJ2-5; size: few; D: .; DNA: TGCGCCAGCAGCCGGGTAGGAGGATCAGTGGAGACCCAGTACTTC; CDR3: CASSRVGGSVETQYF
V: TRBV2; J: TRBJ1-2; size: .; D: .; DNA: TGTGCCAGCAGAGCCGACAGCGCTCTCTATGGCTACACCTTC; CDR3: CASRADSALYGYTF
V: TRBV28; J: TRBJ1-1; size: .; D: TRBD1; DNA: TGTGCCAGCAGCCTTCCGGGACAGGGATCCATGAACACTGAAGCTTTCTTT; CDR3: CASSLPGQGSMNTEAFF
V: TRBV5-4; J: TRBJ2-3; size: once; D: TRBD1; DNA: TGTGCCAGCAGCTCAGGCCGGGACAGAGTCACAGATACGCAGTATTTT; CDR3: CASSSGRDRVTDTQYF
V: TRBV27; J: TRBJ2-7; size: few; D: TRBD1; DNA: TGTGCCAGCAGTTTGCAACCGGGACAGGGCCACGAGCAGTACTTC; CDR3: CASSLQPGQGHEQYF
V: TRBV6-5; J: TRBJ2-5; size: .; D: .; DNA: TGTGCCACCCGGGGCACAGGGTTTTCCAGGGAGACCCAGTACTTC; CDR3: CATRGTGFSRETQYF
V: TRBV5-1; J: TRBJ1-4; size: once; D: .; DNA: TGCGCCAGCAGCGTCTCGGGAACTAATGAAAAACTGTTTTTT; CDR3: CASSVSGTNEKLFF
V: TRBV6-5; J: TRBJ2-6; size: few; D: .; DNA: TGTGCCAGCAGTTACTTCCAGGGCTCTGGGGCCAACGTCCTGACTTTC; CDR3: CASSYFQGSGANVLTF
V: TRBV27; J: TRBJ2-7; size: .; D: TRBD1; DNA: TGTGCCAGCAGTTCAATGGACAGGGGTAAGGAGTACTTC; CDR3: CASSSMDRGKEYF
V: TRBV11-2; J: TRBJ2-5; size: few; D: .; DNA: TGTGCCAGCAGCCCAAGGGGGGGGCAAGGAGAGACCCAGTACTTC; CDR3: CASSPRGGQGETQYF
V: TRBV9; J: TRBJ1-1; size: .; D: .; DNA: TGTGCCAGCAGCGTAGTACTCCGGGGGGCGAACACTGAAGCTTTCTTT; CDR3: CASSVVLRGANTEAFF
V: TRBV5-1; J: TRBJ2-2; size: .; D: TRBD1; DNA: TGCGCCAGCAGCTTGGCAGGACAGGGAAGCACCGGGGAGCTGTTTTTT; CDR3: CASSLAGQGSTGELFF
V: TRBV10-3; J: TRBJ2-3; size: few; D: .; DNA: TGTGCCATCAGTGTTCAGTTATCAGCAGATACGCAGTATTTT; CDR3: CAISVQLSADTQYF
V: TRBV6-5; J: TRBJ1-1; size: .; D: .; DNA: TGTGCCAGCAGTTTCCACAGGAACACTGAAGCTTTCTTT; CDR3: CASSFHRNTEAFF
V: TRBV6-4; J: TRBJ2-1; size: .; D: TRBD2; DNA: TGTGCCAGCAGTGACTCGATAGCGGGAGGGCATAATGAGCAGTTCTTC; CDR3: CASSDSIAGGHNEQFF
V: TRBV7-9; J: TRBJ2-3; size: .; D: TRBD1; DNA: TGTGCCAGCAGCTCGTCCGGGACAGGGGCGGGAGATACGCAGTATTTT; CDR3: CASSSSGTGAGDTQYF
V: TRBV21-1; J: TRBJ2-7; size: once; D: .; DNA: TGTGCCAGCAGCGTGGTGACGGGTGGGTCCTACGAGCAGTACTTC; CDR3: CASSVVTGGSYEQYF
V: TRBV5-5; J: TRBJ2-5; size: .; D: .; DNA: TGTGCCAGCAGCGAACTAGGGGGAGAGACCCAGTACTTC; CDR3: CASSELGGETQYF
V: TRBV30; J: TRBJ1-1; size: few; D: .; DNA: TGTGCCTGGGCGATGGTCAACACTGAAGCTTTCTTT; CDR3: CAWAMVNTEAFF
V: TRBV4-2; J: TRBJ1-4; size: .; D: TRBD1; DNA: TGTGCCAGCAGCCAACGTACAGGGGCCTCAACTAATGAAAAACTGTTTTTT; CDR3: CASSQRTGASTNEKLFF
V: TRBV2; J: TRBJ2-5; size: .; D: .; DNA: TGTGCCAGCAGTAACTCGGGGAATAAAGAGACCCAGTACTTC; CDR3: CASSNSGNKETQYF
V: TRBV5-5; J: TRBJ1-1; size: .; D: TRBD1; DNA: TGTGCCAGCAGCTTGGGACAGGGGGAGGGTGAAGCTTTCTTT; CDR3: CASSLGQGEGEAFF
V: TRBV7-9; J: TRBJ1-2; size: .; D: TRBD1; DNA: TGTGCCAGCAGCTTAGACGCAGGGGGGGGCTACACCTTC; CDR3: CASSLDAGGGYTF
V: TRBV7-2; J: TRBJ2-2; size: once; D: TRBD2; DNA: TGTGCCAGCAGCTTAAGCAGGATGAGCGGGAGGGCCGGGGAGCTGTTTTTT; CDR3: CASSLSRMSGRAGELFF
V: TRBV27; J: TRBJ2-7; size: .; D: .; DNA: TGTGCCAGCAGGAGTTGGACAGAGGGTTCCTACGAGCAGTACTTC; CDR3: CASRSWTEGSYEQYF
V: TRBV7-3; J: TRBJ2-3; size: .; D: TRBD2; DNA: TGTGCCAGCAGCTCGTATGGGGCTAGCGGGAAAAAGGGGCCAGATACGCAGTATTTT; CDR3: CASSSYGASGKKGPDTQYF
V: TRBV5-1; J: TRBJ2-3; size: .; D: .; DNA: TGCGCCAGCAGCTTGGCAACCAGCGGGTACACAGATACGCAGTATTTT; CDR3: CASSLATSGYTDTQYF
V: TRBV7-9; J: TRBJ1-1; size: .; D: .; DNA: TGTGCCAGCAGCGCGCCCAGGGGCACTGAAGCTTTCTTT; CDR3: CASSAPRGTEAFF
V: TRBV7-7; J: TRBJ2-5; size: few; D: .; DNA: TGTGCTAGCAGCCGGACAAGCCAAGAGACCCAGTACTTC; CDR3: CASSRTSQETQYF
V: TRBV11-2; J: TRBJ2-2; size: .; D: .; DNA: TGTGCCAGCAGCCCCCTCCGGGGCACCGGGGAGCTGTTTTTT; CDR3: CASSPLRGTGELFF
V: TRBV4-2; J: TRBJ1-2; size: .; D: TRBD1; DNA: TGTGCCAGCAGCCAAGATGGGACAGATTATGGCTACACCTTC; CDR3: CASSQDGTDYGYTF
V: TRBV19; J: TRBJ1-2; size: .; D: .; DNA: TGTGCCAGTAAACATCCCGGGTCCTCCGATGGCTACACCTTC; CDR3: CASKHPGSSDGYTF
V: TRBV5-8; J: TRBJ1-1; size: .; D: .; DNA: TGTGCCAGCAGCTTGCAGTTCTCTGAAGCTTTCTTT; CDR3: CASSLQFSEAFF
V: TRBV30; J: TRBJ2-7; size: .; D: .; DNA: TGTGCCTGGAGGGCGGGGACAGCGAATACCTACGAGCAGTACTTC; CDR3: CAWRAGTANTYEQYF
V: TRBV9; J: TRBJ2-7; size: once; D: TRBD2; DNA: TGTGCTAGCAGTCGATCCTTTACTAGCGGAGGGACTTACGAGCAGTACTTC; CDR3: CASSRSFTSGGTYEQYF
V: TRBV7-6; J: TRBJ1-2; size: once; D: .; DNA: TGTGCCAGCAGCTTAGCTCCGGGGTATGGGGGGATCGATGGCTACACCTTC; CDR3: CASSLAPGYGGIDGYTF
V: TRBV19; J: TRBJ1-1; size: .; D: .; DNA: TGTGCCAGTAGTACCAGCAGGGACACTGAAGCTTTCTTT; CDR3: CASSTSRDTEAFF
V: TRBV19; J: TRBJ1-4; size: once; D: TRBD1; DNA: TGTGCCAGCGCACTGCGAAACAGGGGAGGTGGTGAAAAACTGTTTTTT; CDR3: CASALRNRGGGEKLFF
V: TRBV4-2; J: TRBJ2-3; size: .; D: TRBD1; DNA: TGTGCCAGCAGCCAGAGACAGGGTAGAGCAGATACGCAGTATTTT; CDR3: CASSQRQGRADTQYF